What follows are 31 T cell receptor beta chains derived from one specimen sequenced in a study of T cells in Graves' hyperthyroidism and ophthalmopathy. There were TCR beta CDR3 regions amplified from RNA transcripts. Using the HTBI primer set, a first-round RT-PCR was run on the TCR CDR3. MiXCR, applied by TCRdb to the multiplex PCR reads, yields one record per CDR3 protein. The table has about 300,000 distinct CDR3 sequences, roughly an eighth seen once. What was sequenced was blood. These receptors were collected from a woman aged 40 to 55 with Graves' hyperthyroidism.

This clonotype was seen a few times. The chain links TRBV4-1 to TRBJ1-4; no clear D. With 3 bases removed from V and 5 bases from J, the gap between germline ends came to 7 bases. Germline CDR1 MGHRA, CDR2 YSYEKL. The CDR3 consists of 13 residues. The CDR3 DNA follows: TGCGCCAGCAGCCAGGTTTTGAATGAAAAACTGTTTTTT. Residues: CASSQVLNEKLFF.

This clonotype was seen repeatedly, ten times or more. V is TRBV28 and J is TRBJ1-5, with no clear D. V dropped 1 base and J dropped 3 bases, with 4 bases sitting between them. The CDR3 has 13 amino acids. Per the germline V gene, CDR1 is MDHEN and CDR2 is SYDVKM. The chain's CDR3 is CASSLSVNQPQHF. CDR3 nucleotide sequence: TGTGCCAGCAGTTTATCAGTCAATCAGCCCCAGCATTTT.

This clonotype was seen many times. CDR3: CSASMGLAGELSTDTQYF. CDR3 in DNA: TGCAGTGCTTCTATGGGGCTAGCGGGAGAGTTAAGCACAGATACGCAGTATTTT. This chain joins TRBV20-1 and TRBJ2-3; 10 bases agree with TRBD2. The CDR3 loop spans 18 amino acids. The J segment lost 0 bases and the V segment lost 5 bases, leaving 14 bases of the junction unmatched. Germline CDR1 and CDR2: DFQATT and SNEGSKA (reference sequence).

This clonotype was recorded at least ten times. The rearrangement joins TRBV30 to TRBJ2-7; D may be TRBD1 or TRBD2 (6 bases each). With 2 bases removed from V and 5 bases from J, the gap between germline ends came to 13 bases. The germline V gene encodes CDR1 GTSNPN and CDR2 SVGIG (reference sequence). CDR3 length equals 13 residues. CDR3 DNA sequence: TGTGCCTGGAGTTTCGGGGGCCGTAACGAGCAGTACTTC. This encodes CAWSFGGRNEQYF.

This clonotype was counted many times. J is TRBJ2-7 and V is TRBV20-1; no firm D call. The germline V gene has CDR1 DFQATT and CDR2 SNEGSKA (reference sequence). This CDR3 has 13 residues. Trimming took off 6 bases at V and 1 base at J, with 13 bases between the two ends. The CDR3 here is CSAFGGSSYEQYF. The DNA for the CDR3 is TGCAGTGCATTCGGCGGAAGTTCCTACGAGCAGTACTTC.

The genes are TRBV7-9 and TRBJ1-1; D is ambiguous. The CDR3 extends over 13 amino acids. The V end lost 6 bases, the J end lost 1 base, and 9 bases lay between the germline ends. Per germline, CDR1 SEHNR and CDR2 FQNEAQ (reference sequence). The CDR3 spells CASRIPGNTEAFF. CDR3 coding DNA: TGTGCCAGCAGAATACCCGGGAACACTGAAGCTTTCTTT. Full variable domain (remainder filled in from reference TRBV7-9 and TRBJ1-1): DTGVSQNPRHKITKRGQNVTFRCDPISEHNRLYWYRQTLGQGPEFLTYFQNEAQLEKSRLLSDRFSAERPKGSFSTLEIQRTEQGDSAMYLCASRIPGNTEAFFGQGTRLTVV.

This clonotype was found many times. The rearrangement links TRBV5-1 to TRBJ1-4, with 9 bases fitting TRBD1. The length of the CDR3 is 14 residues. Germline assignment: CDR1 SGHRS and CDR2 YFSETQ. J gave up 10 bases and V 5 bases, and 9 bases lay outside the gene matches. CDR3 nucleotides: TGCGCCAGCAGAGTGACAGGGGGATCAGGAAAACTGTTTTTT. Translated: CASRVTGGSGKLFF.

The table lists this clonotype with many counts. This chain connects TRBV28 to TRBJ2-7; TRBD2 matches 11 bases. The CDR3 runs 14 residues. The germline V gene has CDR1 MDHEN and CDR2 SYDVKM. The J segment lost 6 bases and the V segment lost 3 bases, leaving 4 bases of the junction unmatched. The CDR3 nucleotides are TGTGCCAGCAGTTTGACTAGCGGGATCTCCGAGCAGTACTTC. It is translated as CASSLTSGISEQYF.

The table lists this clonotype with many counts. The chain has TRBV2 and TRBJ2-2; D is possibly TRBD1 or TRBD2 (5 bases each). The germline V gene encodes CDR1 SNHLY and CDR2 FYNNEI. The CDR3 has 14 residues. Trimming took 8 bases from V and 0 from J, leaving 10 bases between them. CDR3 coding DNA: TGTGCCAGCGGGACGGACTCGAACACCGGGGAGCTGTTTTTT. Amino acids: CASGTDSNTGELFF.

This clonotype came up many times. The gene calls are TRBV6-5 and TRBJ1-1, with D uncertain. Germline V gene lookup returns CDR1 MNHEY and CDR2 SVGAGI. The CDR3 length is 15 residues. Trimming took off 0 bases at V and 0 bases at J, with 8 bases between the two ends. CDR3 loop: CASSYSASLNTEAFF. The CDR3 nucleotides read TGTGCCAGCAGTTACTCAGCGAGCTTGAACACTGAAGCTTTCTTT.

This chain joins TRBV29-1 and TRBJ2-5; the match to TRBD2 covers 8 bases. The CDR3 runs 14 residues. CDR1 is SQVTM and CDR2 is ANQGSEA in the germline V gene. V was clipped by 4 bases and J by 2 bases; unmatched bases: 6. The CDR3 DNA reads as TGCAGCGTTGGGGGAGCGGGAGTACAAGAGACCCAGTACTTC. Its translation is CSVGGAGVQETQYF. The entire variable domain, with the rest obtained from reference TRBV29-1 and TRBJ2-5, is as follows: SAVISQKPSRDICQRGTSLTIQCQVDSQVTMMFWYRQQPGQSLTLIATANQGSEATYESGFVIDKFPISRPNLTFSTLTVSNMSPEDSSIYLCSVGGAGVQETQYFGPGTRLLVL.

This clonotype was seen repeatedly, ten times or more. The V and J genes are TRBV28 and TRBJ1-2; no firm D call. The CDR3 extends over 15 amino acids. Germline-derived CDR1 and CDR2 are MDHEN and SYDVKM. The V gene lost 7 bases and the J gene lost 0 bases, with 15 bases spanning the gap. The CDR3 region has the DNA TGTGCCAGCACCAGGCCTTTAGGCTCTAACTATGGCTACACCTTC. Amino acids: CASTRPLGSNYGYTF.

This clonotype was seen a few times. In nucleotides, the CDR3 is TGTGCCGTCTCTAGGACAGACGACACTGAAGCTTTCTTT. This gives the protein CAVSRTDDTEAFF. The chain combines TRBV10-3 with TRBJ1-1; D is perhaps TRBD1 (6 bases). V was shortened by 11 bases and J by 3 bases, with 16 bases between the two germline ends. CDR1 and CDR2 (germline): ENHRY, SYGVKD. CDR3 size: 13 residues.

This chain connects TRBV19 to TRBJ2-2; 7 nucleotides line up with TRBD1. The trim removed 7 bases at V and 3 bases at J, leaving 5 bases unmatched. The CDR3 extends over 14 amino acids. CDR1 LNHDA and CDR2 SQIVND come from the germline V gene (reference sequence). Written as DNA, the CDR3 is TGTGCCAGTAATCGAGACAGGGACACCGGGGAGCTGTTTTTT. As protein: CASNRDRDTGELFF.

This clonotype was detected ten times or more. The V and J genes are TRBV20-1 and TRBJ2-1; D could derive from TRBD1 or TRBD2 (5 bases each). The CDR3 is made up of 18 amino acids. Trimming shortened V by 1 base and J by 4 bases, and 23 bases separated the two germline ends. CDR1 DFQATT and CDR2 SNEGSKA come from the germline V gene (reference sequence). Written as DNA, the CDR3 is TGCAGTGCTAGAGGGGGGACGACCCGGGGAGAACCTTACAATGAGCAGTTCTTC. Its protein product is CSARGGTTRGEPYNEQFF.

This clonotype was recorded a few times. This chain uses TRBV29-1 with TRBJ2-3, with D possibly TRBD2 on 5 matching bases. The germline V and J ends were trimmed by 6 bases and 0 bases, with 13 bases remaining between them. The CDR3 runs 14 residues. Germline CDR1 SQVTM, CDR2 ANQGSEA. The CDR3 DNA is TGCAGCGTGTCCCCGGGAATGAGCACAGATACGCAGTATTTT. Translation gives CSVSPGMSTDTQYF.

This chain uses TRBV19 with TRBJ2-5; 7 nucleotides match TRBD1. From germline, CDR1 is LNHDA and CDR2 SQIVND (reference sequence). V lost 6 bases to trimming and J lost 2 bases; unmatched junction nucleotides: 12. The CDR3 loop spans 16 amino acids. CDR3 amino acids: CASRGQSDLEQETQYF. The CDR3 DNA is TGTGCCAGTAGGGGACAGTCCGATTTGGAGCAAGAGACCCAGTACTTC.

This clonotype was detected ten times or more. V usage is TRBV3-1 and J usage is TRBJ2-2, with 11 bases matching TRBD1. This CDR3 is 15 amino acids long. Germline V gene sequence: CDR1 LGHDT, CDR2 YNNKEL (reference sequence). Trimming at V came to 0 bases and at J to 6 bases, leaving 0 bases not matched to a gene. CDR3 coding DNA: TGTGCCAGCAGCCAAGAGGGACAGGGGGCCGGGGAGCTGTTTTTT. Its protein is CASSQEGQGAGELFF.

This clonotype has ten or more counts. V gene TRBV7-2 combines with J gene TRBJ2-7; D gene ambiguous. V lost 8 bases, J lost 9 bases, and 26 bases lay in between. CDR3 length: 15 amino acids. Germline CDR1 is SGHTA and CDR2 is FQGNSA. CDR3 in amino acids: CASGSSLQTGWGQYF. The CDR3 DNA sequence: TGTGCCAGCGGCAGCAGCTTACAAACCGGGTGGGGGCAGTACTTC.

The rearrangement links TRBV20-1 to TRBJ2-4; the D is unclear. Germline CDR1 reads DFQATT; CDR2 reads SNEGSKA (reference sequence). The CDR3 is 15 amino acids. With 0 bases removed from V and 0 bases from J, the gap between germline ends came to 9 bases. The DNA for the CDR3 is TGCAGTGCTAGAGATTTAACCTTAGCCAAAAACATTCAGTACTTC. The encoded protein is CSARDLTLAKNIQYF.

This clonotype was counted many times. This chain joins TRBV6-6 and TRBJ1-1; a possible D gene is TRBD1 (6 bases). The CDR3 contains 16 residues. The V gene lost 2 bases and the J gene lost 1 base, with 14 bases spanning the gap. Germline V gene lookup returns CDR1 MNHNY and CDR2 SVGAGI (reference sequence). The CDR3 region is CASSYAAGHRNTEAFF. For the CDR3, the DNA is TGTGCCAGCAGTTACGCGGCGGGACATAGGAACACTGAAGCTTTCTTT.

This clonotype was seen at least ten times. V and J are TRBV5-5 and TRBJ2-5; 9 positions agree with TRBD2. The CDR3 has 14 amino acids. V lost 2 bases, J lost 3 bases, and 2 bases stayed unmatched. Germline CDR1 and CDR2: SGHKS and YYEKEE (reference sequence). The CDR3 DNA is TGTGCCAGCAGCTTTAGACTAGCGGAAGAGACCCAGTACTTC. Translation gives CASSFRLAEETQYF.

This clonotype came up many times. The chain links TRBV10-3 to TRBJ1-2; TRBD1 matches at 7 bases. With V trimmed by 1 base and J by 0 bases, 8 bases remained unmatched. Germline V gives CDR1 ENHRY, CDR2 SYGVKD. The CDR3 runs to 17 residues. CDR3 region: CAISEFIDRAANYGYTF. CDR3 bases: TGTGCCATCAGTGAGTTTATCGACAGGGCAGCTAACTATGGCTACACCTTC.

Points on this clonotype: Given a much more abundant clone one base away, this may be a read error. The CDR3 sequence is CSAEGSSEAFF. The CDR3 DNA reads TGCAGTGCTGAAGGTAGCTCTGAAGCTTTCTTT. V and J are TRBV20-1 and TRBJ1-1; the D is unclear. Trimming pared 5 bases from V and 6 bases from J, leaving 10 bases between. This CDR3 region has 11 residues. The germline V gene encodes CDR1 DFQATT and CDR2 SNEGSKA (reference sequence).

This clonotype was counted a few times. This chain connects TRBV18 to TRBJ1-5; 7 bases align to TRBD1. The CDR3 spans 16 residues. V dropped 2 bases and J dropped 3; count of bases not matched to a gene: 7. Per germline, CDR1 KGHSH and CDR2 LQKENI. The CDR3 DNA sequence: TGTGCCAGCTCACCATGGACAGGAGGGGACAATCAGCCCCAGCATTTT. Amino acids: CASSPWTGGDNQPQHF.

Of note for this clonotype: Since no conserved phenylalanine or tryptophan closes the CDR3, a read error is the likely cause. The chain combines TRBV6-1 with TRBJ2-1, with D unresolved. V gave up 7 bases and J gave up 5 bases, with 12 bases separating them. CDR3 length equals 13 residues. CDR1 and CDR2 (germline): MNHNS, SASEGT. The CDR3 is CASKMGGNNEQFL. The CDR3, as DNA: TGTGCCAGCAAAATGGGTGGGAACAATGAGCAGTTCCTC.

This clonotype occurred a few times. The rearrangement uses TRBV19 and TRBJ2-5; D gene ambiguous. CDR3 size: 13 residues. Germline CDR1 is LNHDA and CDR2 is SQIVND (reference sequence). V lost 5 bases to trimming and J lost 7 bases, with 14 bases between them. The CDR3 region has the DNA TGTGCCAGTAGTCCGACTGGGGAAGGGACCCAGTACTTC. The encoded protein is CASSPTGEGTQYF.

At least ten counts were recorded for this clonotype. The chain carries TRBV27 and TRBJ2-1, with 9 bases lining up with TRBD2. V shed 5 bases, J shed 0 bases, and the junction held 2 bases outside the gene matches. In germline, CDR1 is MNHEY, CDR2 SMNVEV (reference sequence). This CDR3 is 15 amino acids long. DNA of the CDR3: TGTGCCAGCAGTCCTAGCGGGAACTCCTACAATGAGCAGTTCTTC. Protein product: CASSPSGNSYNEQFF.

This clonotype was picked up many times. The chain joins TRBV24-1 to TRBJ2-3, with 9 bases fitting TRBD1. Germline-derived CDR1 and CDR2 are KGHDR and SFDVKD. After removal of 5 bases from V and 3 bases from J, the junction contained 8 bases not matched to a gene. The CDR3 extends over 16 amino acids. This CDR3 reads CATSVTGGDRTDTQYF. In DNA, the CDR3 is TGTGCCACCAGTGTTACAGGGGGCGATAGAACAGATACGCAGTATTTT.

At least ten counts were recorded for this clonotype. The chain recombines TRBV7-9 with TRBJ2-3; D ambiguous. The CDR3 is made up of 13 amino acids. Between the trimmed V and J ends, which lost 4 bases and 4 bases, there was a span of 9 bases. Germline V gene lookup returns CDR1 SEHNR and CDR2 FQNEAQ (reference sequence). The CDR3, as DNA: TGTGCCAGCAGCTCGGACCTTCCAGATACGCAGTATTTT. Translated, it gives CASSSDLPDTQYF.

This clonotype was seen a handful of times. The CDR3 DNA is TGTGCCAGCAGTGCGGACAGGGGGCTCTACGAGCAGTACTTC. It is translated as CASSADRGLYEQYF. The V and J genes are TRBV27 and TRBJ2-7, with TRBD1 identical over 11 bases. The junction had 3 bases not matched to a gene; V was cut back by 5 bases and J by 3 bases. CDR1 is MNHEY, CDR2 SMNVEV, per germline (reference sequence). The CDR3 length is 14 residues.